This T cell receptor (beta chain) was identified in a study of siplizumab effects on memory and regulatory T cells. Whole-study results and caveats: Assignment of a naive or memory phenotype failed for roughly 75-97% of the proliferating CD4+ or CD8+ clones.

Repertoires were generated with immunoSEQ multiplex PCR, while TCRdb's copy carries only in-frame clones and drops some. The sample has some 110,000 clones; about 94% are singletons. CDR3 size: 18 residues. V dropped 3 bases and J dropped 3 bases, with 21 bases sitting between them. Germline lookup yields CDR1 LGHNA and CDR2 YNFKEQ. On this clone: Its antigen is unknown.

The sequence was obtained from a human donor in good health. The chain links TRBV4-2 to TRBJ2-1, with D possibly matching TRBD2 (6 bases). The sample consisted of Tregs sorted from blood. DNA for the CDR3: TGTGCCAGCAGCCACTATTGGTGGAGGGGAGAACTCTACAATGAGCAGTTCTTC. The encoded protein is CASSHYWWRGELYNEQFF.